A single T cell receptor beta chain is shown here with its context. Antigen: not known. At one of its ends the junction is not consistent with the germline gene, which may arise from a read error. These data are taken from a study of PD-L1 blockade in urothelial cancer. Looking at the study overall: Of 28 to 35 patients, twenty-five were males with bladder-origin urothelial cancer. A median blood sample held about 140,000 T cells and about 78,000 unique TCRs.

Study results and limitations: Sub-median blood TCR clonality before treatment predicted longer survival.

Libraries were prepared by immunoSEQ multiplex PCR; TCRdb keeps only in-frame clonotypes and omits some of them. The sample has more than 30,000 clones, roughly 90% seen once. Germline CDR1 reads SGHVS; CDR2 reads FQNEAQ. This CDR3 has 15 residues. The material was PBMCs, obtained around atezolizumab (anti-PD-L1) treatment. This clonotype was obtained from a man in his 60s with urothelial cancer. The chain combines TRBV7-8 with TRBJ2-7; 8 bases align to TRBD1. The CDR3 DNA reads as TGTGCCAGCAGATTAGACAGGGGAATAGGCTACGAGCAGTACTTC. Protein sequence: CASRLDRGIGYEQYF.